This is a list of T cell receptor beta chains from one sample in a study of Graves' ophthalmopathy and Graves' hyperthyroidism. TCRdb recomputed calls from the multiplex PCR reads with MiXCR, one row per CDR3 protein. Counted here are roughly 400,000 distinct CDR3 sequences, 18% occurring once; the ten biggest clones make up around 1.6%. Sequenced: peripheral blood. These receptors all come from a woman in her late teens or twenties with Graves' ophthalmopathy. The CDR3 runs from the conserved cysteine through the conserved F or W. Where a row states a size, it is once, few, many or the class of an expanded clone; other rows omit it.

abundance | j_gene | v_gene | CDR3aa
many | TRBJ2-5 | TRBV20-1 | CSARTSGGGGTF
many | TRBJ2-7 | TRBV30 | CAWKDSYEQYF
many | TRBJ2-7 | TRBV11-2 | CASSQRPGGDYEQYF
many | TRBJ1-1 | TRBV11-2 | CASSPGQGNTEAFF
. | TRBJ2-5 | TRBV12-5 | CASGSPQGVQETQYF
. | TRBJ1-6 | TRBV7-2 | CASSAQQGSSSPLHF
many | TRBJ1-6 | TRBV27 | CASSLRGDRGPRSPLHF
many | TRBJ1-1 | TRBV4-1 | CASSHAWVFTAEAFF
. | TRBJ2-7 | TRBV30 | CAWRQTGSSYEQYF
many | TRBJ2-5 | TRBV20-1 | CSARDEAGETQYF
many | TRBJ1-1 | TRBV27 | CASSFHRGENTEAFF
. | TRBJ2-7 | TRBV10-3 | CAISYQAGSYEQYF
many | TRBJ2-7 | TRBV3-1 | CASSLQRGTGYHEQYF
many | TRBJ1-1 | TRBV15 | CATSRSGSRFTEAFF
. | TRBJ1-2 | TRBV11-2 | CASSLEDSIFYGYTF
many | TRBJ1-5 | TRBV20-1 | CSAFRGNQPQHF
many | TRBJ2-7 | TRBV11-2 | CASSLDSSFGGAPPEQYF
once | TRBJ2-5 | TRBV10-3 | CAIGVAGETQYF
. | TRBJ1-2 | TRBV6-5 | CASSYVRDYGYTF
many | TRBJ2-6 | TRBV10-3 | CAISEGGGRANVLTF
many | TRBJ1-2 | TRBV6-2/TRBV6-3 | CASSNLGTGTGYGYTF
. | TRBJ1-1 | TRBV30 | CAWSFPSIRNTEAFF
many | TRBJ2-5 | TRBV15 | CATSRAGGYPQETQYF
many | TRBJ2-7 | TRBV19 | CASSPRGHHEQYF